This TCR beta chain derives from a study of regulatory T cells in long-lasting Graves disease. Combining iRepertoire HTBI primers with Arm-PCR of CDR3 regions, the authors built TCR beta libraries. TCRdb redid the calling of the multiplex PCR reads with MiXCR, one entry per CDR3 protein. This sample carries hundreds of thousands of distinct CDR3 sequences, 16% of them seen once, and the ten largest clones take 30%. Sample time point: newly diagnosed GD, antithyroid drugs for less than 3 months. The authors made the TCR library using RNA they extracted from PBMCs. This clonotype was seen a handful of times. Germline V gene lookup returns CDR1 SGDLS and CDR2 YYNGEE. This CDR3 comprises 20 residues. With 0 bases removed from V and 0 bases from J, the gap between germline ends came to 23 bases. In addition, the sample was reused for a study of T cells in Graves' hyperthyroidism and ophthalmopathy. That investigation notes: Hyperthyroidism in the patients, aged 18 to 65, was newly diagnosed and under 2 months in duration. Researchers report that a 13 V-J model separated ophthalmopathy from stable hyperthyroidism.

The chain combines TRBV9 with TRBJ2-3; tentatively, D is TRBD1 (5 bases). This TCR was recovered from a man aged 40-49 years with Graves disease. Specimen: peripheral blood mononuclear cells (PBMCs), collected at new diagnosis, from a patient treated with antithyroid drugs. The CDR3 spells CASSVGGPARLLRSTDTQYF. The CDR3 region has the DNA TGTGCCAGCAGCGTAGGGGGCCCGGCCCGACTGCTTCGAAGCACAGATACGCAGTATTTT.